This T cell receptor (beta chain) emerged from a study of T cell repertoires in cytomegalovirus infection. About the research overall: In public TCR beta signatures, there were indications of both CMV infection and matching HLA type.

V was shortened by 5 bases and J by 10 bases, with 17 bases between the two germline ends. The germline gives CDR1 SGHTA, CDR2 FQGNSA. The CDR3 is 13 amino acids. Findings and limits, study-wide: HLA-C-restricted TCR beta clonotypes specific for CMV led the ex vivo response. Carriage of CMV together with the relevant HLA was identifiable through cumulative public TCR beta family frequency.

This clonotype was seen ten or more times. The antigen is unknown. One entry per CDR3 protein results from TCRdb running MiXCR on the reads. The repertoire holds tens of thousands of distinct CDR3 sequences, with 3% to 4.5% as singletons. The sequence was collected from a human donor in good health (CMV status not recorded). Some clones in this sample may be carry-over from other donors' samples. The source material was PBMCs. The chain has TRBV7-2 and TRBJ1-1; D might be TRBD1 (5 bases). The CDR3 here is CASSRFGTTRAFF. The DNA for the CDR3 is TGTGCCAGCAGCCGATTTGGGACGACGAGAGCTTTCTTT. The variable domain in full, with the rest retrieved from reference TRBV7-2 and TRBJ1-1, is GAGVSQSPSNKVTEKGKDVELRCDPISGHTALYWYRQSLGQGLEFLIYFQGNSAPDKSGLPSDRFSAERTGGSVSTLTIQRTQQEDSAVYLCASSRFGTTRAFFGQGTRLTVV.